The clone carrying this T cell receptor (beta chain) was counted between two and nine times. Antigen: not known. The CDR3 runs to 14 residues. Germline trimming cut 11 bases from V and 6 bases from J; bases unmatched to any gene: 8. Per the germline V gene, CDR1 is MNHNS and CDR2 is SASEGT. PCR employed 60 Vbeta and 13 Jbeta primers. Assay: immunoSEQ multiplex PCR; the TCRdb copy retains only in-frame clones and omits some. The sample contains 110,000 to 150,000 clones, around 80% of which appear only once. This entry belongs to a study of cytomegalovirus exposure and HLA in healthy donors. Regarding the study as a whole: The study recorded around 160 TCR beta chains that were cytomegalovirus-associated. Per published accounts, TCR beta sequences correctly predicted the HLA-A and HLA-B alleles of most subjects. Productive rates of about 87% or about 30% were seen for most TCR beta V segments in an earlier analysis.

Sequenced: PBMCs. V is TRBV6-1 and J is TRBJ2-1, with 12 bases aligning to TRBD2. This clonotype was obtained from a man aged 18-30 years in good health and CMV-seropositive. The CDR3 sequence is CASKTSGRLNEQFF. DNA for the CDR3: TGTGCCTCGAAGACTAGCGGGAGACTCAATGAGCAGTTCTTC.